A single sample gave rise to the 18 T cell receptor beta chains below, sequenced in a study of T cell repertoires in cytomegalovirus infection. TCRdb re-called the reads through MiXCR, storing one row per CDR3 protein. The sample has approximately 770,000 distinct CDR3 sequences, 25% to 30% seen once; the top ten hold about 12%. The antigens of these receptors remain unknown. Source: cultured CD8+ T cells from PBMCs, taken from culture after CMV antigen stimulation. All receptors derive from a human donor in good health (CMV status not recorded). Some clones in this sample may be carry-over from other donors' samples.

This clonotype was seen more than once but under ten times. V and J are TRBV7-8 and TRBJ2-3, with D perhaps matching TRBD1 (6 bases). Trimming took 5 bases from V and 0 from J, leaving 21 bases between them. The CDR3 runs 18 residues. In germline, CDR1 is SGHVS, CDR2 FQNEAQ. CDR3 sequence reads: CASSLAGTTLRSTDTQYF. CDR3 DNA sequence: TGTGCCAGCAGCCTGGCCGGGACAACCCTTCGGAGCACAGATACGCAGTATTTT. Full variable domain (rest looked up from reference TRBV7-8 and TRBJ2-3): GAGVSQSPRYKVAKRGQDVALRCDPISGHVSLFWYQQALGQGPEFLTYFQNEAQLDKSGLPSDRFFAERPEGSVSTLKIQRTQQEDSAVYLCASSLAGTTLRSTDTQYFGPGTRLTVL.

This clonotype was seen only a few times. This chain uses TRBV27 with TRBJ1-2, with TRBD1 matching over 8 bases. J gave up 2 bases and V 3 bases, and 8 bases lay outside the gene matches. The CDR3 sequence is 16 residues long. The V gene's germline CDR1 is MNHEY and CDR2 SMNVEV (reference sequence). The CDR3 nucleotides read TGTGCCAGCAGTTTCCATACAGGGGGAGGCAACTATGGCTACACCTTC. Its protein is CASSFHTGGGNYGYTF.

This clonotype was counted many times. The chain joins TRBV7-2 to TRBJ1-5; D may be TRBD1 (5 bases). Germline V lookup: CDR1 SGHTA, CDR2 FQGNSA. V was cut by 1 base and J by 5 bases, with 6 bases left in between. This CDR3 contains 13 residues. This CDR3 reads CASSLEGYQPQHF. CDR3 nucleotides: TGTGCCAGCAGCTTAGAGGGGTATCAGCCCCAGCATTTT. Drawing the rest from reference TRBV7-2 and TRBJ1-5, the complete variable domain is GAGVSQSPSNKVTEKGKDVELRCDPISGHTALYWYRQSLGQGLEFLIYFQGNSAPDKSGLPSDRFSAERTGGSVSTLTIQRTQQEDSAVYLCASSLEGYQPQHFGDGTRLSIL.

The J gene is TRBJ1-4, the V gene TRBV27; possibly TRBD1 for D (5 bases). The CDR3 is made up of 15 amino acids. Germline V gene lookup returns CDR1 MNHEY and CDR2 SMNVEV (reference sequence). V lost 5 bases to trimming and J lost 7 bases, with 17 bases between them. In DNA, the CDR3 is TGTGCCAGCAGTACGCGGGACGGAGGAGGTGAAAAACTGTTTTTT. Translating gives CASSTRDGGGEKLFF.

This clonotype was counted between two and nine times. DNA of the CDR3: TGTGCCAGCGGCCTCAACACCATATATTTT. Translated: CASGLNTIYF. The rearrangement joins TRBV6-2 or TRBV6-3 to TRBJ1-3; D gene unclear. The CDR3 runs to 10 residues. Looked up from germline, CDR1 is MNHEY and CDR2 is SVGEGT. V lost 8 bases and J 7 bases, leaving 6 bases between the germline ends.

This clonotype was counted a few times. The chain is built from TRBV15 and TRBJ1-2; no reliable D call. CDR1 and CDR2 from the germline V gene are LNHNV and YYDKDF (reference sequence). This CDR3 spans 15 amino acids. The V end was cut by 0 bases, the J end by 4 bases, with 12 bases between. The CDR3: CATSRESAGLYGYTF. CDR3 in DNA: TGTGCCACCAGCAGAGAATCGGCAGGACTCTATGGCTACACCTTC.

This sequence joins TRBV12-3 or TRBV12-4 and TRBJ1-1, with D uncertain. V was trimmed by 5 bases and J by 6 bases, leaving 19 bases between them. This CDR3 has 15 amino acids. The CDR3 DNA reads as TGTGCCAGCAGTCCCTGGACGCCCGGTAGGTCTGAAGCTTTCTTT. This translates into CASSPWTPGRSEAFF.

This clonotype was seen just once. J is TRBJ2-1 and V is TRBV29-1; D is possibly TRBD2 (5 bases). This CDR3 has 12 residues. Germline-derived CDR1 and CDR2 are SQVTM and ANQGSEA. V lost 6 bases to trimming and J lost 9 bases, with 15 bases between them. CDR3 sequence: CSVRGSPPEQFF. The CDR3 coding sequence is TGCAGCGTCCGGGGTTCGCCCCCTGAGCAGTTCTTC.

V is TRBV6-2 or TRBV6-3 and J is TRBJ2-3; TRBD2 matches at 10 bases. Germline V lookup: CDR1 MNHEY, CDR2 SVGEGT. Germline trimming cut 7 bases from V and 0 bases from J; bases unmatched to any gene: 13. This CDR3 has 18 residues. CDR3 DNA sequence: TGTGCCAGCAAGGTAGCGGGGGGATATAGGGAGAGCACAGATACGCAGTATTTT. Protein sequence: CASKVAGGYRESTDTQYF.

This clonotype was detected a few times. V is TRBV6-4 and J is TRBJ1-2; the D gene is possibly TRBD1 (6 bases). The CDR3 consists of 15 residues. Germline-derived CDR1 and CDR2 are MRHNA and SNTAGT. Trimming pared 0 bases from V and 8 bases from J, leaving 16 bases between. The DNA for the CDR3 is TGTGCCAGCAGTGACTCAAAAGGGGGGGCGCGAGGCTACACCTTC. Protein: CASSDSKGGARGYTF.

The rearrangement links TRBV28 to TRBJ2-3, with D uncertain. Germline CDR1 and CDR2: MDHEN and SYDVKM. V dropped 1 base and J dropped 1 base, with 9 bases sitting between them. The CDR3 runs 15 residues. DNA for the CDR3: TGTGCCAGCAGTTTATACGGGTCTCGCACAGATACGCAGTATTTT. This codes for CASSLYGSRTDTQYF.

This clonotype was seen a handful of times. The rearrangement joins TRBV12-3 or TRBV12-4 to TRBJ2-7, with 8 bases that match TRBD2. The CDR3 has 16 residues. With V trimmed by 6 bases and J by 7 bases, 17 bases remained unmatched. The CDR3 spells CASSWSGGVLEGEQYF. CDR3 bases: TGTGCCAGCAGCTGGTCGGGGGGGGTCCTTGAGGGTGAGCAGTACTTC.

This clonotype has a count of ten or more. The chain links TRBV7-8 to TRBJ2-5; the D gene is possibly TRBD2 (6 bases). Germline V gene data show CDR1 as SGHVS and CDR2 as FQNEAQ. The CDR3 has 14 residues. V lost 5 bases and J lost 9, with 19 bases in between. The CDR3 is CASSLPGRREAQYF. CDR3 coding DNA: TGTGCCAGCAGCCTCCCCGGGCGGAGGGAGGCCCAGTACTTC.

J is TRBJ1-6 and V is TRBV27, with a possible D match to TRBD1 (5 bases). V lost 6 bases to trimming and J lost 9 bases, with 15 bases between them. The CDR3 length is 14 residues. CDR1 and CDR2 from the germline V gene are MNHEY and SMNVEV (reference sequence). The CDR3 spells CASSSGGVGSPLHF. The CDR3 bases are TGTGCCAGCAGCTCGGGAGGGGTAGGTTCACCCCTCCACTTT.

This rearrangement joins TRBV10-3 to TRBJ2-2; weak D call: TRBD1 (6 bases). Per the germline V gene, CDR1 is ENHRY and CDR2 is SYGVKD. This CDR3 is built from 13 residues. Trimming removed 6 bases at V and 6 bases at J, with 11 bases between. CDR3 protein: CAIRAGESGELFF. The CDR3 nucleotides are TGTGCCATCAGGGCAGGGGAGTCCGGGGAGCTGTTTTTT.

The V call is TRBV6-6, the J call TRBJ2-1, with 8 bases aligning to TRBD2. Germline CDR1 and CDR2: MNHNY and SVGAGI (reference sequence). This CDR3 is 13 amino acids long. Trimming cost V 6 bases and J 7 bases; bases outside gene matches: 5. The CDR3 DNA reads as TGTGCCAGCAGCGGGGGGGCCTTGAATGAGCAGTTCTTC. It translates to CASSGGALNEQFF.

The genes are TRBV10-3 and TRBJ2-3, with D possibly matching TRBD1 (6 bases). V dropped 6 bases and J dropped 5 bases, with 15 bases sitting between them. This CDR3 comprises 14 residues. From germline, CDR1 is ENHRY and CDR2 SYGVKD. CDR3 bases: TGTGCCATCAGGACAGGAGGCGGGTTAGATACGCAGTATTTT. The encoded protein is CAIRTGGGLDTQYF.

V is TRBV27 and J is TRBJ1-2; 8 bases fit TRBD1. Trimming at V came to 5 bases and at J to 8 bases, leaving 10 bases not matched to a gene. Germline V gene sequence: CDR1 MNHEY, CDR2 SMNVEV (reference sequence). The CDR3 length is 14 residues. The CDR3 reads CASSTQTGAGGYTF. CDR3 nucleotide sequence: TGTGCCAGCAGTACTCAGACAGGGGCAGGCGGCTACACCTTC.